What follows describes a single T cell receptor (beta chain). Incorporation of UMIs carrying a 6-nucleotide sample barcode was performed by template switching. TCRdb re-called the 5' RACE reads; every CDR3 protein appears as one record, without DNA. This table holds a few hundred thousand distinct CDR3 sequences. This record comes from a study of monozygotic twins with inflammatory bowel disease. This CDR3 comprises 18 residues. CDR1 SGHAT and CDR2 FQNNGV come from the germline V gene. The receptor comes from a human donor with ulcerative colitis or Crohn's disease, or a healthy co-twin of an affected twin (not recorded which). V is TRBV11-2 and J is TRBJ2-7; TCRdb's D call of TRBD1 is untestable without DNA. Input material: blood. CDR3: CASSLDGVFLGQGYEQYF.